The source of this T cell receptor (beta chain) is a study of cytomegalovirus exposure and HLA in healthy donors. The study, taken as a whole, reports: There were under 200 TCR beta chains listed as cytomegalovirus-associated. A later analysis associated some 16,000 TCR beta sequences with HLA alleles at a 0.05 false discovery rate. Being productive about 87% or about 30% of the time was typical of most TCR beta V segments in an earlier analysis.

About this clone: Its specificity is unknown.

A multiplex PCR was run with 60 Vbeta primers and 13 Jbeta primers. Profiling relied on immunoSEQ multiplex PCR, and the TCRdb table lists in-frame clones only, not all of them. This table has over 100,000 clones, nearly 65% appearing once. V lost 3 bases and J lost 6; bases outside the gene matches: 4. The CDR3 consists of 14 residues. The germline V gene encodes CDR1 LNHDA and CDR2 SQIVND (reference sequence). The gene calls are TRBV19 and TRBJ2-4; 8 bases map to TRBD2. The specimen was PBMCs. The receptor's source is a man aged 35 to 55 in good health and CMV-seropositive. The CDR3 region is CASSMRGARNIQYF. The CDR3 DNA follows: TGTGCCAGTAGTATGCGGGGGGCGCGAAACATTCAGTACTTC.